Listed below are T cell receptor beta chains from one sample, sequenced in a study of blood T cell repertoires in COVID-19. Sequencing was performed with immunoSEQ multiplex PCR; in TCRdb, only in-frame clones are kept and a portion is missing. Among 350,000 to 400,000 clones, approximately 84% were seen once, and the ten largest hold 2.5% to 3%. Input material: PBMCs or T cells enriched from blood (not recorded which). The receptors stem from a woman aged 30 to 39 who had recovered from COVID-19. The CDR3 runs from the conserved cysteine through the conserved F or W.

v_gene	j_gene	CDR3aa
TRBV7-6	TRBJ2-3	CASSLNVLAGITDTQYF
TRBV9	TRBJ2-7	CASQGAGEQYF
TRBV5-5	TRBJ2-1	CASSLDRGTYNEQFF
TRBV2	TRBJ1-1	CASSQQGAGEAFF
TRBV6-5	TRBJ2-2	CASSPDRITGELFF
TRBV13	TRBJ1-1	CASSPEFVTDLNTEAFF
TRBV28	TRBJ2-7	CASSLFGTVGSYEQYF
TRBV15	TRBJ1-4	CATSTTPGQTNEKLFF
TRBV19	TRBJ1-2	CASSPGGGYTF
TRBV9	TRBJ1-4	CASSPRQASNEKLFF
TRBV20-1	TRBJ2-5	CSANRETQYF
TRBV5-1	TRBJ2-3	CASSFSSGTDTQYF
TRBV7-2	TRBJ2-3	CASTPTSGITDTQYF
TRBV5-1	TRBJ1-4	CASSLASGGGEKLFF
TRBV3-1/TRBV3-2	TRBJ2-7	CASSQSGTGGFEQYF
TRBV4-1	TRBJ1-1	CASSQPGAPLWDTEAFF
TRBV7-2	TRBJ2-3	CASSYRQGTVGTDTQYF
TRBV19	TRBJ1-5	CASMGDYQPQHF
TRBV28	TRBJ1-1	CASSFYSGAASAFF
TRBV4-1	TRBJ2-7	CASSQDLTGGSYEQYF
TRBV7-9	TRBJ2-3	CASSRGLPGTDTQYF
TRBV9	TRBJ2-7	CASSVVRTSGQRKYEQYF
TRBV7-2	TRBJ2-2	CASSLALDGELFF
TRBV5-1	TRBJ1-4	CASSLLPGGANEKLFF
TRBV19	TRBJ2-5	CASSIGRMAANQYF
TRBV29-1	TRBJ2-1	CSVGRGDFSYNEQFF
TRBV7-9	TRBJ2-7	CASSVDRYSYEQYF
TRBV5-1	TRBJ2-3	CASSSGLAGGTPFFTDTQYF
TRBV18	TRBJ1-2	CASSPQGQGFNYGYTF
TRBV5-1	TRBJ1-2	CASSLEGEDGYTF
TRBV27	TRBJ2-7	CASKQGVSYEQYF
TRBV10-3	TRBJ2-7	CAISEASGGGRYEQYF
TRBV19	TRBJ2-7	CASTGGYEQYF
TRBV5-1	TRBJ2-5	CASSLRDRGQETQYF
TRBV11-2	TRBJ2-7	CASSLEFGQGYEQYF
TRBV29-1	TRBJ1-3	CSVGGGSGNTIYF
TRBV9	TRBJ2-5	CASSVGVGGVSETQYF
TRBV9	TRBJ2-7	CASSEGTSETYEQYF
TRBV5-5	TRBJ1-2	CASSWGTGQPHYGYTF
TRBV5-8	TRBJ2-1	CASSPGLDSGGAVHEQFF
TRBV2	TRBJ2-7	CASRRTGVILYEQYF
TRBV18	TRBJ2-1	CASSPRNGLAGGHNEQFF
TRBV5-8	TRBJ2-2	CASSLGGSFNTGELFF
TRBV7-3	TRBJ2-3	CASSLSGGAVDTQYF
TRBV6-2/TRBV6-3	TRBJ2-1	CASSYLRTSGSYNEQFF
TRBV6-5	TRBJ1-1	CASSYSRTGDTEAFF
TRBV15	TRBJ1-6	CATSREGDVSSPLHF
TRBV5-6	TRBJ1-1	CASSYGQGMNTEAFF
TRBV11-2	TRBJ2-6	CASSRRTEDFSGANVLTF
TRBV28	TRBJ2-7	CASSSGFSYEQYF
TRBV7-9	TRBJ2-7	CASSPAGGGYEQYF
TRBV6-4	TRBJ1-1	CASSDSWGVGNTEAFF
TRBV7-2	TRBJ1-4	CASSRQFGTGEKLFF